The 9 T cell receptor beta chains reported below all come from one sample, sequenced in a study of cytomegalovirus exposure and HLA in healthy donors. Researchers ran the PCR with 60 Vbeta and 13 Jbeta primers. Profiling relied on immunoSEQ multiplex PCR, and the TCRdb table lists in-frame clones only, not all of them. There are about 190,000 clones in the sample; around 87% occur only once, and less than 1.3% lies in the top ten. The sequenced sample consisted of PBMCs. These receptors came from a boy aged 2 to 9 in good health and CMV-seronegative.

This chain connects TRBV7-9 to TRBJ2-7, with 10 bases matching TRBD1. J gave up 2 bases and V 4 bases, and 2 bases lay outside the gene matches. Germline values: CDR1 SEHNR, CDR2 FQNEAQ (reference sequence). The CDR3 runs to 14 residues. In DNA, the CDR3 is TGTGCCAGCAGCTCCGGACAGGGGGCCTACGAGCAGTACTTC. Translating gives CASSSGQGAYEQYF.

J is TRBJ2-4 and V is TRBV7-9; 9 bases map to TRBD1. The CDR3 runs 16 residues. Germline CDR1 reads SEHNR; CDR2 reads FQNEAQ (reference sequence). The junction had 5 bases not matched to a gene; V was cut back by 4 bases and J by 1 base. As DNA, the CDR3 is TGTGCCAGCAGCTACCCACAGGGGGCGGCCAAAAACATTCAGTACTTC. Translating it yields CASSYPQGAAKNIQYF.

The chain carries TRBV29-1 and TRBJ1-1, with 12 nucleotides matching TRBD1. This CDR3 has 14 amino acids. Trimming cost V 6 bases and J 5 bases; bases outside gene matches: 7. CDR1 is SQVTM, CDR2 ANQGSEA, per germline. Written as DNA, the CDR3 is TGCAGCGTGCAAGGGACAGGGGGCGGTACTGAAGCTTTCTTT. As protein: CSVQGTGGGTEAFF.

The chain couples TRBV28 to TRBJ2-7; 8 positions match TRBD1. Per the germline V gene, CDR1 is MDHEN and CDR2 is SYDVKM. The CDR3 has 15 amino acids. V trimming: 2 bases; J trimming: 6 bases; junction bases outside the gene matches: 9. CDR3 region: CASSLLWTGFSEQYF. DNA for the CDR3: TGTGCCAGCAGTTTACTGTGGACAGGGTTCTCCGAGCAGTACTTC.

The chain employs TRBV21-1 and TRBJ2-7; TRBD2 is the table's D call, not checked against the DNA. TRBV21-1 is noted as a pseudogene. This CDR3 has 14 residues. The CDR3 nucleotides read TGTGCCAGCACGAATAGCGGGATTCCCTACGAGCAGTACTTC. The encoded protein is CASTNSGIPYEQYF.

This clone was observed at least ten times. The CDR3: CASSFEGRATGELFF. In nucleotides, the CDR3 is TGCGCCAGCAGCTTTGAGGGCAGAGCCACCGGGGAGCTGTTTTTT. The chain is built from TRBV5-1 and TRBJ2-2, with D possibly matching TRBD2 (5 bases). Germline V gene sequence: CDR1 SGHRS, CDR2 YFSETQ. The CDR3 runs 15 residues. With 2 bases removed from V and 4 bases from J, the gap between germline ends came to 12 bases. Together with reference TRBV5-1 and TRBJ2-2, the CDR3 gives the full variable domain: KAGVTQTPRYLIKTRGQQVTLSCSPISGHRSVSWYQQTPGQGLQFLFEYFSETQRNKGNFPGRFSGRQFSNSRSEMNVSTLELGDSALYLCASSFEGRATGELFFGEGSRLTVL.

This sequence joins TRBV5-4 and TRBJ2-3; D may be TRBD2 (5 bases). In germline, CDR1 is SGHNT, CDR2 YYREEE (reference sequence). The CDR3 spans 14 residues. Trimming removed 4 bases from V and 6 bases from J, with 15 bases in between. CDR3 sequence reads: CASSREVGGDTQYF. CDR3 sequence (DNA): TGTGCCAGCAGCCGAGAGGTTGGCGGGGATACGCAGTATTTT. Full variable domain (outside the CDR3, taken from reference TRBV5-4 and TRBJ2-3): ETGVTQSPTHLIKTRGQQVTLRCSSQSGHNTVSWYQQALGQGPQFIFQYYREEENGRGNFPPRFSGLQFPNYSSELNVNALELDDSALYLCASSREVGGDTQYFGPGTRLTVL.

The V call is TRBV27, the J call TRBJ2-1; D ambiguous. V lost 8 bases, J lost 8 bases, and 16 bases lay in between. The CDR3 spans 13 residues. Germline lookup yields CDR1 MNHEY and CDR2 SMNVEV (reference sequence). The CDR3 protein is CASQTPRGHEQFF. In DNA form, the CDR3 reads TGTGCCAGCCAGACCCCCAGAGGCCATGAGCAGTTCTTC.

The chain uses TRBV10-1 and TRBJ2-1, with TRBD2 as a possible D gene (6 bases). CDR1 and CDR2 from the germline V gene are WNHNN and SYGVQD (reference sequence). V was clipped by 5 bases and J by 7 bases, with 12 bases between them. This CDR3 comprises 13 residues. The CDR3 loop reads CASSFLATNEQFF. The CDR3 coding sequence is TGCGCCAGCAGTTTTCTAGCGACGAATGAGCAGTTCTTC.